Following are 31 T cell receptor beta chains from one sample sequenced in a study of T cell repertoires in cytomegalovirus infection. MiXCR, run by TCRdb on the reads, gives a single entry per CDR3 protein. This table has 150,000 to 200,000 distinct CDR3 sequences, roughly a fifth appearing once. Material: PBMCs. The origin of the receptors is a human donor in good health (CMV status not recorded). Some clones in this sample may be carry-over from other donors' samples.

This clonotype has a handful of counts. The chain couples TRBV6-2 or TRBV6-3 to TRBJ2-7; 11 nucleotides line up with TRBD1. This CDR3 has 14 amino acids. V dropped 6 bases and J dropped 5; count of bases not matched to a gene: 6. CDR1 and CDR2 (germline): MNHEY, SVGEGT. In DNA, the CDR3 is TGTGCCAGCAGCCGATGGACAGGGGGCAACGAGCAGTACTTC. Translated: CASSRWTGGNEQYF.

The CDR3 region has the DNA TGTGCCAGCAGCTCCGAGGCCTACAATCAGCCCCAGCATTTT. This translates into CASSSEAYNQPQHF. V and J are TRBV12-3 or TRBV12-4 and TRBJ1-5, with D hard to call. This CDR3 is 14 amino acids long. With 6 bases removed from V and 3 bases from J, the gap between germline ends came to 12 bases.

With respect to this clonotype: One base away lies a much larger clone, so this may be a sequencing read error. V and J are TRBV7-9 and TRBJ2-7; D gene uncertain. Looked up from germline, CDR1 is SEHNR and CDR2 is FQNEAQ (reference sequence). This CDR3 region has 14 residues. DNA of the CDR3: TGTGACAGCAGTAATCGGATAGGCTACTACGAGCAGTACTTC. This sequence encodes CDSSNRIGYYEQYF.

The chain has TRBV20-1 and TRBJ2-1; the D is unclear. The V gene lost 5 bases and the J gene lost 0 bases, with 11 bases spanning the gap. There are 14 residues in the CDR3. From germline, CDR1 is DFQATT and CDR2 SNEGSKA (reference sequence). Here the CDR3 reads CSADIRGSYNEQFF. In DNA, the CDR3 is TGCAGTGCTGACATAAGAGGCTCCTACAATGAGCAGTTCTTC.

This clonotype appeared a few times. The CDR3 loop is CASSPPMNYGYTF. CDR3 nucleotide sequence: TGTGCCAGCAGTCCCCCGATGAACTATGGCTACACCTTC. The rearrangement links TRBV12-3 or TRBV12-4 to TRBJ1-2; D is unclear. The CDR3 runs 13 residues. The V and J ends lost 5 bases and 2 bases respectively, with 9 bases between them.

This clonotype came up a few times. The rearrangement joins TRBV6-6 to TRBJ2-7; D remains ambiguous. This CDR3 has 11 residues. The V and J ends lost 8 bases and 2 bases respectively, with 7 bases between them. In germline, CDR1 is MNHNY, CDR2 SVGAGI (reference sequence). CDR3 coding DNA: TGTGCCAGCCTTTCGCCCTACGAGCAGTACTTC. Translating gives CASLSPYEQYF.

This chain links TRBV18 with TRBJ2-7; D is undetermined. Germline CDR1 and CDR2: KGHSH and LQKENI. The CDR3 spans 13 residues. V was trimmed by 6 bases and J by 2 bases, leaving 11 bases between them. DNA for the CDR3: TGTGCCAGCTCTAGGGAAAGGACCTACGAGCAGTACTTC. It specifies CASSRERTYEQYF.

Concerning this clonotype: This may stem from a read error, because a much larger clone lies one nucleotide away. The chain recombines TRBV7-6 with TRBJ2-5; possibly TRBD1 or TRBD2 for D (5 bases each). V was trimmed by 3 bases and J by 2 bases, leaving 19 bases between them. The germline V gene encodes CDR1 SGHVS and CDR2 FNYEAQ. CDR3 length: 17 residues. The CDR3 coding sequence is TGTGCCAGCAGCTTCCATCCGTCCGGGGACCGTCAAGAGACCCAGTACTTC. Translating it yields CASSFHPSGDRQETQYF.

Comment on this clonotype: Relative to the germline gene, one junction end is altered; a read error may explain this. In nucleotides, the CDR3 is TGTCCCAGTAGGAACCGGGACAGAACTAGCACAGATACGCAGTATTTT. Translating it yields CPSRNRDRTSTDTQYF. The chain carries TRBV19 and TRBJ2-3; 7 bases match TRBD1. Germline assignment: CDR1 LNHDA and CDR2 SQIVND (reference sequence). The CDR3 length is 16 residues.

The chain employs TRBV5-1 and TRBJ2-1; 8 bases align to TRBD2. From germline, CDR1 is SGHRS and CDR2 YFSETQ. Trimming removed 4 bases from V and 6 bases from J; junction bases left unmatched: 12. The CDR3 spans 16 residues. The CDR3 DNA follows: TGCGCCAGCAGCGACAAGGAGCGGGAGTCCCGCAATGAGCAGTTCTTC. Its protein is CASSDKERESRNEQFF.

This rearrangement joins TRBV20-1 to TRBJ1-1; no reliable D call. In germline, CDR1 is DFQATT, CDR2 SNEGSKA (reference sequence). With 3 bases removed from V and 4 bases from J, the gap between germline ends came to 15 bases. This CDR3 comprises 14 residues. The CDR3 loop is CSASRSEGPTEAFF. CDR3 coding DNA: TGCAGTGCTAGTAGGTCCGAAGGGCCCACTGAAGCTTTCTTT.

The chain employs TRBV12-3 or TRBV12-4 and TRBJ2-1; D is undetermined. The length of the CDR3 is 15 residues. Trimming cost V 5 bases and J 3 bases, with 14 bases left between them. CDR3 protein: CASSNGLRLYNEQFF. The CDR3 DNA is TGTGCCAGCAGTAACGGGCTTCGGCTCTACAATGAGCAGTTCTTC.

This clonotype showed up many times. The genes are TRBV7-6 and TRBJ1-6, with TRBD1 as a possible D gene (6 bases). The CDR3 is made up of 14 amino acids. V shed 0 bases and J shed 6 bases, with 6 bases lying between them. From germline, CDR1 is SGHVS and CDR2 FNYEAQ. Written as DNA, the CDR3 is TGTGCCAGCAGCTTAGCACAGGGTAATTCACCCCTCCACTTT. Translation: CASSLAQGNSPLHF.

This clonotype came up a few times. This CDR3 reads CSASTGLSYNSPLHF. CDR3 bases: TGCAGTGCAAGCACAGGGCTTTCCTATAATTCACCCCTCCACTTT. The V gene is TRBV20-1, the J gene TRBJ1-6; D possibly corresponds to TRBD1 (6 bases). The germline gives CDR1 DFQATT, CDR2 SNEGSKA (reference sequence). The V and J ends lost 6 bases and 1 base respectively, with 13 bases between them. The CDR3 extends over 15 amino acids.

This clonotype was picked up many times. The V and J genes are TRBV7-8 and TRBJ1-1, with D hard to call. CDR3 length: 13 residues. Per germline, CDR1 SGHVS and CDR2 FQNEAQ. V lost 6 bases and J 4 bases, leaving 12 bases between the germline ends. The CDR3 is CASSYERVTEAFF. CDR3 bases: TGTGCCAGCAGTTACGAAAGGGTCACTGAAGCTTTCTTT.

This CDR3 is CASSQGTSGLQETQYF. The DNA of the CDR3 is TGTGCCAGCAGCCAAGGGACTAGCGGACTCCAAGAGACCCAGTACTTC. The chain carries TRBV4-2 and TRBJ2-5; TRBD2 agrees at 10 bases. The CDR3 covers 16 residues. CDR1 and CDR2 (germline): LGHNA, YNFKEQ. J lost 1 base, V lost 1 base, and 3 bases had no gene match.

This rearrangement joins TRBV20-1 to TRBJ2-5; the D is unclear. The CDR3 loop spans 12 amino acids. V was cut by 1 base and J by 3 bases, with 6 bases left in between. Germline V gene lookup returns CDR1 DFQATT and CDR2 SNEGSKA (reference sequence). CDR3 protein: CSARGVKETQYF. For the CDR3, the DNA is TGCAGTGCTAGAGGAGTCAAAGAGACCCAGTACTTC.

This clonotype appeared a few times. Here the CDR3 reads CASSPTSRTGELFF. DNA for the CDR3: TGTGCCAGCAGTCCTACTAGCCGAACCGGGGAGCTGTTTTTT. The V gene is TRBV12-3 or TRBV12-4, the J gene TRBJ2-2; D might be TRBD2 (6 bases). V lost 5 bases and J 5 bases, leaving 12 bases between the germline ends. The CDR3 runs 14 residues.

This clonotype was found a few times. The chain employs TRBV10-1 and TRBJ2-7; 14 positions agree with TRBD2. Germline CDR1 and CDR2: WNHNN and SYGVQD (reference sequence). J lost 2 bases, V lost 2 bases, and 5 bases had no gene match. The CDR3 has 17 residues. CDR3 DNA: TGCGCCAGCAGTGAGGGACTAGCGGGGGGATTACCCTACGAGCAGTACTTC. It encodes CASSEGLAGGLPYEQYF.

The V call is TRBV7-9, the J call TRBJ2-1; 9 positions match TRBD1. With V trimmed by 5 bases and J by 0 bases, 8 bases remained unmatched. The CDR3 sequence is 17 residues long. Per the germline V gene, CDR1 is SEHNR and CDR2 is FQNEAQ (reference sequence). The CDR3 nucleotides read TGTGCCAGCAGCGGTACCAAGGGACAGGGCTCCTACAATGAGCAGTTCTTC. Its translation is CASSGTKGQGSYNEQFF.

This clonotype was found a few times. The chain is built from TRBV20-1 and TRBJ2-1; D is ambiguous. V gave up 3 bases and J gave up 0 bases, with 9 bases separating them. The germline CDR1 and CDR2 sequences are DFQATT and SNEGSKA (reference sequence). The CDR3 covers 14 residues. The chain's CDR3 is CSASRLSSYNEQFF. The CDR3 region has the DNA TGCAGTGCTAGTCGTCTGAGCTCCTACAATGAGCAGTTCTTC.

The chain couples TRBV28 to TRBJ1-5; D unclear. Germline values: CDR1 MDHEN, CDR2 SYDVKM. V gave up 6 bases and J gave up 1 base, with 10 bases separating them. The CDR3 has 14 residues. The CDR3 region is CASSEGTSNQPQHF. CDR3 DNA sequence: TGTGCCAGCAGCGAGGGAACCAGCAATCAGCCCCAGCATTTT.

This clonotype appeared many times. The chain joins TRBV7-2 to TRBJ2-7, with 7 nucleotides matching TRBD1. This CDR3 is built from 15 residues. Germline trimming cut 1 base from V and 6 bases from J; bases unmatched to any gene: 9. CDR1 SGHTA and CDR2 FQGNSA come from the germline V gene. CDR3 DNA sequence: TGTGCCAGCAGCTTAGTGGGACAGCCGATCGGCGAGCAGTACTTC. It specifies CASSLVGQPIGEQYF.

There are many counts of this clonotype. This chain links TRBV7-2 with TRBJ2-3, with TRBD2 identical over 7 bases. Unmatched junction bases numbered 7, after V lost 0 bases and J lost 1 base. The CDR3 covers 17 residues. CDR1 and CDR2 from the germline V gene are SGHTA and FQGNSA. DNA for the CDR3: TGTGCCAGCAGCTTAGCGGGAGGGTGGTTGGGCACAGATACGCAGTATTTT. Translated: CASSLAGGWLGTDTQYF.

The chain combines TRBV28 with TRBJ2-7, with D possibly being TRBD1 (5 bases). V was cut by 7 bases and J by 3 bases, with 13 bases left in between. The CDR3 has 13 amino acids. The germline V gene has CDR1 MDHEN and CDR2 SYDVKM. CDR3 DNA: TGTGCCAGCACATCGCAGGGTGGCTACGAGCAGTACTTC. It codes for CASTSQGGYEQYF. Full variable domain (outside the CDR3, taken from reference TRBV28 and TRBJ2-7): DVKVTQSSRYLVKRTGEKVFLECVQDMDHENMFWYRQDPGLGLRLIYFSYDVKMKEKGDIPEGYSVSREKKERFSLILESASTNQTSMYLCASTSQGGYEQYFGPGTRLTVT.

This clonotype was observed a handful of times. The rearrangement uses TRBV28 and TRBJ2-5; D is perhaps TRBD1 (6 bases). Trimming pared 10 bases from V and 2 bases from J, leaving 17 bases between. This CDR3 has 14 residues. CDR1 is MDHEN, CDR2 SYDVKM, per germline. CDR3 nucleotide sequence: TGTGCCATCTCAAAGGGGGTTGGTCAAGAGACCCAGTACTTC. This translates into CAISKGVGQETQYF. Complete variable domain (other parts from reference TRBV28 and TRBJ2-5): DVKVTQSSRYLVKRTGEKVFLECVQDMDHENMFWYRQDPGLGLRLIYFSYDVKMKEKGDIPEGYSVSREKKERFSLILESASTNQTSMYLCAISKGVGQETQYFGPGTRLLVL.

This clonotype was found many times. The CDR3 region has the DNA TGTGCCAGCAGTTTGGCGGGGAAGGGACAGCGTCAAGCTTTCTTT. Residues: CASSLAGKGQRQAFF. The V gene is TRBV12-3 or TRBV12-4, the J gene TRBJ1-1, with 7 bases aligning to TRBD1. V trimming: 3 bases; J trimming: 9 bases; junction bases outside the gene matches: 13. This CDR3 comprises 15 residues.

A few counts support this clonotype. At one of its ends the junction is not consistent with the germline gene, which may arise from a read error. This chain joins TRBV6-5 and TRBJ2-2; a weak D match, TRBD2 (5 bases). The CDR3 runs to 13 residues. Germline loops: CDR1 MNHEY, CDR2 SVGAGI. The CDR3 here is CASSFGNPGELFF. Written as DNA, the CDR3 is TGTGCCAGCAGTTTCGGGAACCCCGGGGAGCTGTTTTTT.

This clonotype has a handful of counts. The chain couples TRBV12-3 or TRBV12-4 to TRBJ1-2, with D hard to call. V lost 3 bases and J lost 3, with 11 bases in between. The CDR3 contains 14 residues. The CDR3 loop is CASSFDTKDYGYTF. The CDR3 DNA sequence: TGTGCCAGCAGTTTCGACACAAAGGACTATGGCTACACCTTC.

J is TRBJ2-7 and V is TRBV7-2; a weak D match, TRBD1 (5 bases). Deletions cut 8 bases from V and 4 bases from J, with 12 bases between. This CDR3 contains 12 residues. Germline V lookup: CDR1 SGHTA, CDR2 FQGNSA. This CDR3 is CASGPQGYEQYF. CDR3 DNA: TGTGCCAGCGGCCCCCAGGGTTACGAGCAGTACTTC.

This chain links TRBV14 with TRBJ2-5; 12 positions match TRBD2. V lost 6 bases and J lost 0; bases outside the gene matches: 11. Germline loops: CDR1 SGHDN, CDR2 FVKESK. The CDR3 has 18 residues. The CDR3, as DNA: TGTGCCAGCAGTCCAAGAATACTAGCGGGAGGATACCAAGAGACCCAGTACTTC. This translates into CASSPRILAGGYQETQYF.